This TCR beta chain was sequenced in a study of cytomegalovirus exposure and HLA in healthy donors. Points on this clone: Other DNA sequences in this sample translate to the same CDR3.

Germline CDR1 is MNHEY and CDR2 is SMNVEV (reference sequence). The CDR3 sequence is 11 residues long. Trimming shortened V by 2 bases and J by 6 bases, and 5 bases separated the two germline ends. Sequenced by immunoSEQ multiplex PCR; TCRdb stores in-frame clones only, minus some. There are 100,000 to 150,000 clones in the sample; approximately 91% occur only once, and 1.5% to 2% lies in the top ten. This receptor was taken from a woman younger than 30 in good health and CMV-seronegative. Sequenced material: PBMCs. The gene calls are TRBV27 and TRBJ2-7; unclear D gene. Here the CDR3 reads CASSLGLEQYF. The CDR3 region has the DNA TGTGCCAGCAGTTTAGGGCTCGAGCAGTACTTC.